These T cell receptor beta chains were read from a single sample in a study of neurological immune-mediated disorders. MiXCR, run by TCRdb on the 5' RACE reads, gives a single entry per CDR3 protein. This sample carries about 84,000 distinct CDR3 sequences, over 9% of them seen once, and the ten largest clones take more than 1.5%. The sequenced sample consisted of PBMCs. Source of these receptors: a man aged 40-49 years in good health. Both conserved end residues are part of each CDR3. D genes are given only for firm matches. For some rows the clone size is stated as once, few or many, or as a class when expanded; others skip it.

j_call clone_size d_call v_call cdr3_nt cdr3_aa
TRBJ2-1 . TRBD2 TRBV20-1 TGCAGTGCTAGCCCGGGGGAGGGTGAGCAGTTCTTC CSASPGEGEQFF
TRBJ1-2 many . TRBV5-1 TGCGCCAGCAGACTCTCCTACGGCGACGATGGCTACACCTTC CASRLSYGDDGYTF
TRBJ1-4 many . TRBV5-1 TGCGCCAGCAGCTCGATGGGGCGGGCTAATGAAAAACTGTTTTTT CASSSMGRANEKLFF
TRBJ2-6 few . TRBV30 TGTGCCTGGGAGCTAGGGACGGGGGCCAACGTCCTGACTTTC CAWELGTGANVLTF
TRBJ2-5 many . TRBV5-1 TGCGCCAGCAGCTTGAACACAGGAAGAGAGACCCAGTACTTC CASSLNTGRETQYF
TRBJ2-7 many . TRBV10-2 TGCGCCAGCAGTGACACCTACGAGCAGTACTTC CASSDTYEQYF
TRBJ2-1 many . TRBV6-1 TGTGCCAGCAGTGAAGAGGGGTACTCCTACAATGAGCAGTTCTTC CASSEEGYSYNEQFF
TRBJ2-5 many TRBD2 TRBV15 TGTGCCACCAGCAGGATTAACAGAAGTACTAGCGACCAAGAGACCCAGTACTTC CATSRINRSTSDQETQYF
TRBJ2-5 . . TRBV12-3/TRBV12-4 TGTGCTAGCAGTTTTCGGGATACCCAGTACTTC CASSFRDTQYF
TRBJ2-1 many TRBD1 TRBV18 TGTGCCAGCTCACAATGGACAGGGGAAAATGAGCAGTTCTTC CASSQWTGENEQFF
TRBJ2-3 . TRBD2 TRBV7-3 TGTGCCAGCAGCAGAAAAGCGGGGACCACAGATACGCAGTATTTT CASSRKAGTTDTQYF
TRBJ2-1 many TRBD2 TRBV29-1 TGCAGCGTTGGACTAGCGGGGCTTTACAATGAGCAGTTCTTC CSVGLAGLYNEQFF
TRBJ2-1 . . TRBV3-1 TGTGCCAGCAGCCGGGGCCGGGCCTACAATGAGCAGTTCTTC CASSRGRAYNEQFF
TRBJ2-3 many . TRBV18 TGTGCCAGCTCACCCAGGAACACAGATACGCAGTATTTT CASSPRNTDTQYF
TRBJ2-2 . . TRBV9 TGTGCCAGCAGCGGGTTATCTTCTAGACACACCGGGGAGCTGTTTTTT CASSGLSSRHTGELFF
TRBJ1-1 . . TRBV28 TGTGCCAGCAGTTTTACTGGGGTTAACACTGAAGCTTTCTTT CASSFTGVNTEAFF
TRBJ2-5 . TRBD1 TRBV20-1 TGCAGTGCTGAGGACAGGACGTACTACCAAGAGACCCAGTACTTC CSAEDRTYYQETQYF
TRBJ2-1 many . TRBV7-9 TGTGCCAGCAGCCCTCCCTTCAATGAGCAGTTCTTC CASSPPFNEQFF
TRBJ2-3 . . TRBV5-4 TGTGCCAGCAGCTTGGAAATGGGGGTCGGGACCACAGATACGCAGTATTTT CASSLEMGVGTTDTQYF
TRBJ2-2 many . TRBV7-9 TGTGCCAGCAGCTTAGCCCCAGGAGGGAACACCGGGGAGCTGTTTTTT CASSLAPGGNTGELFF
TRBJ2-5 many . TRBV5-1 TGCGCCAGCAGCCTGGGTCTCCAAGAGACCCAGTACTTC CASSLGLQETQYF
TRBJ2-6 . . TRBV3-1 TGTGCCAGCAGCCAAGATCAAGGGGCCAGGGCCAACGTCATGACTTTC CASSQDQGARANVMTF
TRBJ1-2 many . TRBV2 TGTGCCAGTTCAGGGGCCTGGCGGGAGGGCTACACCTTC CASSGAWREGYTF
TRBJ2-4 many TRBD2 TRBV7-9 TGTGCCAGCAGCTTACCAAGCGGGAGTAACGACATTCAGTACTTC CASSLPSGSNDIQYF
TRBJ2-6 many . TRBV7-2 TGTGCCAGCAGCTTAGGTTTGGGCATCCCGGCCGGGGCCAACGTCCTGACTTTC CASSLGLGIPAGANVLTF
TRBJ2-2 many . TRBV5-6 TGTGCCAGCAGCTTGGCTCCGGGTAGGACCGGGGAGCTGTTTTTT CASSLAPGRTGELFF
TRBJ1-4 many . TRBV20-1 TGCAGTGCTAGCGTCTATTCGGAATTTGCAACTAATGAAAAACTGTTTTTT CSASVYSEFATNEKLFF
TRBJ2-7 few . TRBV5-1 TGCGCCAGCAGCTTGGCCCCAGGGAACTCCTACGAGCAGTACTTC CASSLAPGNSYEQYF
TRBJ1-2 many TRBD1 TRBV12-3/TRBV12-4 TGTGCCAGCAGTTTACCAACGACAGGGCCTGGGCTCTTTAACTATGGCTACACCTTC CASSLPTTGPGLFNYGYTF
TRBJ1-2 many . TRBV13 TGTGCCAGCAGCCCGGAACGGGGTCCCAACACCTTC CASSPERGPNTF
TRBJ2-7 few . TRBV27 TGTGCCAGCAGTTTATCGGGGAGAGGCTACGAGCAGTACTTC CASSLSGRGYEQYF
TRBJ1-3 many TRBD1 TRBV12-3/TRBV12-4 TGTGCCAGCAGTCCGCAGGGGGCAAGGGGAAACACCATATATTTT CASSPQGARGNTIYF
TRBJ1-2 many TRBD1 TRBV5-1 TGCGCCAGCAGCCAAGGACAGGGTGGGATCTCTGGCTACACCTTC CASSQGQGGISGYTF
TRBJ2-3 many . TRBV7-9 TGTGCCAGCAGCCACGTAGTCGAATACGACTCCGAGCAGTATTTT CASSHVVEYDSEQYF
TRBJ1-6 many TRBD1 TRBV6-2/TRBV6-3 TGTGCCAGCAGTTATGGGACAGATCACTCACCCCTCCACTTT CASSYGTDHSPLHF
TRBJ2-1 many TRBD2 TRBV9 TGTGCCAGCAGCGTGGGGGGGACTAGCGGCTACAATGAGCAGTTCTTC CASSVGGTSGYNEQFF
TRBJ2-7 many TRBD1 TRBV5-1 TGCGCCAGCAGCTTTCGTATTGGACAGGGCGAGCAGTACTTC CASSFRIGQGEQYF
TRBJ2-7 many . TRBV18 TGTGCCAGCTCACCCCTCTCTCCATCGGGAGAGCAGTACTTC CASSPLSPSGEQYF
TRBJ2-5 many . TRBV20-1 TGCAGTGCTAGGGCCAAGATGTACCAAGAGACCCAGTACTTC CSARAKMYQETQYF
TRBJ1-6 many . TRBV7-2 TGTGCCAGCAGCTTTGTGACGGAGGGTAATTCACCCCTCCACTTT CASSFVTEGNSPLHF
TRBJ2-7 . . TRBV29-1 TGCAGCGTTGGGCAGGGAGGCCACGAGCAGTACTTC CSVGQGGHEQYF
TRBJ1-5 many . TRBV5-1 TGCGCCAGCAGCTCAACCGGGACCCCCAATCAGCCCCAGCATTTT CASSSTGTPNQPQHF
TRBJ1-2 many TRBD1 TRBV5-5 TGTGCCAGCAGCGGACAGGAGACGTTCTATGGCTACACCTTC CASSGQETFYGYTF
TRBJ1-4 many . TRBV5-6 TGTGCCAGCAGCTTGGCTGGACGGATTAATGAAAAACTGTTTTTT CASSLAGRINEKLFF
TRBJ2-3 many TRBD1 TRBV7-2 TGTGCCAGCAGCCCCTCCCTAGGGGGCGCAGATACGCAGTATTTT CASSPSLGGADTQYF
TRBJ2-3 many TRBD2 TRBV5-1 TGCGCCAGCAGCTTGGCGGTAGCGGGAGCCAGAGATACGCAGTATTTT CASSLAVAGARDTQYF
TRBJ2-1 many . TRBV7-2 TGTGCCAGCAGCCCCATAAGCACTAGGTACAGGGTAACCTCCTACAATGAGCAGTTCTTC CASSPISTRYRVTSYNEQFF